This T cell receptor beta chain was observed in a study of cytomegalovirus exposure and HLA in healthy donors. General study points: Most TCR sequences showed up rarely, but some public TCRs showed up in many donors.

The table lists this clone with a count of one. The antigen is not known. Sequencing was performed with immunoSEQ multiplex PCR; in TCRdb, only in-frame clones are kept and a portion is missing. The sample has a few hundred thousand clones, 75% to 90% seen once. The source of this sequence is a woman aged 18-35 years in good health and CMV-seronegative. What was sequenced was PBMCs.

CDR3 coding DNA: TGTGCCAGCGGAAAGACAGGGTTGGGAAACATTCAGTACTTC. It codes for CASGKTGLGNIQYF. The V call is TRBV27, the J call TRBJ2-4, with 7 nucleotides matching TRBD1. From germline, CDR1 is MNHEY and CDR2 SMNVEV (reference sequence). V shed 8 bases and J 6 bases; nucleotides not matched to a gene: 10. The CDR3 extends over 14 amino acids.